This T cell receptor beta chain was recovered during a study of a mutant IDH1 vaccine in newly diagnosed glioma. This clone was recorded once. Its antigen is currently unknown. The table came from immunoSEQ multiplex PCR; TCRdb's copy has only in-frame clones and leaves some out. The sample has tens of thousands of clones; 80% to 90% are singletons. V lost 5 bases, J lost 7 bases, and 9 bases lay in between. This CDR3 comprises 12 residues. Germline V CDR1 and CDR2: MNHEY, SMNVEV (reference sequence). Time point reported: week 35, safety follow-up. Vaccination comprised doses that each held 300 ug of mutant IDH1 20-mer peptide, plus topical imiquimod.

The input for sequencing was PBMCs, taken from a glioma patient whose treatment included an IDH1 peptide vaccine. The V and J genes are TRBV27 and TRBJ2-1; no clear D. The source of this sequence is a man aged 40-49 years with glioma. CDR3 sequence reads: CASSIIGNEQFF. The CDR3, as DNA: TGTGCCAGCAGTATTATAGGGAATGAGCAGTTCTTC.